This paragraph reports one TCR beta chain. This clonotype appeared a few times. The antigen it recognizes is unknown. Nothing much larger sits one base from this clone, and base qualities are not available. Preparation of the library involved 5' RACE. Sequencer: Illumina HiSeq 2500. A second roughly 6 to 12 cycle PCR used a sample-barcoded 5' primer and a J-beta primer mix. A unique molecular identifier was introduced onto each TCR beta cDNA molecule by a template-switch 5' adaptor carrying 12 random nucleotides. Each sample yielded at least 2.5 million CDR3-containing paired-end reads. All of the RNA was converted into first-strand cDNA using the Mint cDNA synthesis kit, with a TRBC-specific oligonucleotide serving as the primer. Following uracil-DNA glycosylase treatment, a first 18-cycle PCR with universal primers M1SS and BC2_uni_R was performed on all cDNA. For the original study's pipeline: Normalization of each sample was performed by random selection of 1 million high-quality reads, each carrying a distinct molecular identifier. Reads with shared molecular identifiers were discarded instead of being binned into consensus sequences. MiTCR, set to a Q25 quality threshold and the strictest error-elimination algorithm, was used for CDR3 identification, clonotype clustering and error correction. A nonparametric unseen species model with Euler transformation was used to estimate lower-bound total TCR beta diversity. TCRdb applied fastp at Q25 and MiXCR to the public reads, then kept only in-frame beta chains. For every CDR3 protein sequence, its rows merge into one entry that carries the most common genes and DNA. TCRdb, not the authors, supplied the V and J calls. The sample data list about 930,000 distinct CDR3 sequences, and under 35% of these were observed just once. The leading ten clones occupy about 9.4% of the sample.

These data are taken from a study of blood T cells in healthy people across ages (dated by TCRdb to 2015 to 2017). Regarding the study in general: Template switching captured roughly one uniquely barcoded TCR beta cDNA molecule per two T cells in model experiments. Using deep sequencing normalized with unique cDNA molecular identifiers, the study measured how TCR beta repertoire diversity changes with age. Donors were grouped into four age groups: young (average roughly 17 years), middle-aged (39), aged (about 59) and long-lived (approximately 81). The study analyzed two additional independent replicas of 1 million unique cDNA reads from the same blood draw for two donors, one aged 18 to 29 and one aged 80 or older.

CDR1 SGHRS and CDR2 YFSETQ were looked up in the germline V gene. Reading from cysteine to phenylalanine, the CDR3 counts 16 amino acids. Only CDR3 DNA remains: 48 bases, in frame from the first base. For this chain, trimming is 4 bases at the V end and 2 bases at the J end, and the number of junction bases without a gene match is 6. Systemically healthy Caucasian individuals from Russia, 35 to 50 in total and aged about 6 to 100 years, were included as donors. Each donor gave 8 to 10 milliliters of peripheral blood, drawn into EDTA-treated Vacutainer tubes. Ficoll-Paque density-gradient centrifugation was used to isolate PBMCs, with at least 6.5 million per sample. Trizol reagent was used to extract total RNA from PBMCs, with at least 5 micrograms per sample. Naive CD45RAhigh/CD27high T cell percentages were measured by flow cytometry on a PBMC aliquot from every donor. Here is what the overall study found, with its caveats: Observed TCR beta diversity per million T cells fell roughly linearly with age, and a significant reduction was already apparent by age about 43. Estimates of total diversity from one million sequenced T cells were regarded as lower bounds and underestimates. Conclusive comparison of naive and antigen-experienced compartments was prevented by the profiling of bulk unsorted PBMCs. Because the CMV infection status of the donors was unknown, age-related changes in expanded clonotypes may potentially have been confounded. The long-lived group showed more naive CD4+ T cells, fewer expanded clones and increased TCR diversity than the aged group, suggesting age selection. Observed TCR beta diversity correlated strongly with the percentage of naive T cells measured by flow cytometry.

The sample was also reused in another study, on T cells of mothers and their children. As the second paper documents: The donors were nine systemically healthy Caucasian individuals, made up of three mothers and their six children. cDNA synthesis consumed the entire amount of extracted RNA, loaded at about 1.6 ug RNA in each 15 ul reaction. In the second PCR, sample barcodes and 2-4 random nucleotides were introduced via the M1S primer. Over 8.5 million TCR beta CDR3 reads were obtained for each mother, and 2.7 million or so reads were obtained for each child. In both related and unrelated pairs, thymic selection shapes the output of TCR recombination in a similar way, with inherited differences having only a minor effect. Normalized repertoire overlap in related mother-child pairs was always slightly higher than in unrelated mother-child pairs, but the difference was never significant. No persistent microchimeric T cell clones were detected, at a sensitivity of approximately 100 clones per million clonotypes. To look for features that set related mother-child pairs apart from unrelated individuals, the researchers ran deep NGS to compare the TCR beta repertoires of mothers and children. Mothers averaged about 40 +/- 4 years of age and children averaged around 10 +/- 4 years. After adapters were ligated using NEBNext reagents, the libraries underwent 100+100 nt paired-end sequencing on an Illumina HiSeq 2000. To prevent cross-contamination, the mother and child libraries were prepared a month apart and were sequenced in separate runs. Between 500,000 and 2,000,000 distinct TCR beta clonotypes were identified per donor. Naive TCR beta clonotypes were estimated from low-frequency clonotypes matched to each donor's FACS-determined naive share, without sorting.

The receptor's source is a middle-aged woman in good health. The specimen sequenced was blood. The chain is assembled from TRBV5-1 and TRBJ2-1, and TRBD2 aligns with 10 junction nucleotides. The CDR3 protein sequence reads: CASSLASGGTYNEQFF. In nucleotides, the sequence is TGCGCCAGCAGCCTAGCTAGCGGGGGTACCTACAATGAGCAGTTCTTC.